This T cell receptor beta chain was sequenced during a study of blood T cell repertoires in COVID-19. About the study: Material from acute and convalescent COVID-19 was sourced from the United States, Italy and Spain. PBMCs, B-cell-depleted T cells, or T cells were the source of the cDNA or gDNA that made up the material.

How the authors handled the data: Nucleated cell counts were estimated from reference gene primer amplification. Some clones are missing from TCRdb's copy, which holds only in-frame ones; the method was immunoSEQ multiplex PCR. That table is the source of V, J and clone size, and D and trimming were worked out from the DNA. Of some 64,000 clones in the sample, about four fifths are singletons; the top ten hold 4% to 5.5%. This clone was picked up one time. Germline V gene lookup returns CDR1 SGDLS and CDR2 YYNGEE. The CDR3 length is 15 residues. With 6 bases removed from V and 3 bases from J, the gap between germline ends came to 16 bases.

This receptor was obtained from a human donor in a cohort sampled during active COVID-19. Sequenced: peripheral blood. The rearrangement uses TRBV9 and TRBJ2-1; tentative D call: TRBD2 (5 bases). This chain's CDR3 is CASTPSLAFYNEQFF. For the CDR3, the DNA is TGTGCCAGCACGCCGAGTCTAGCCTTCTACAATGAGCAGTTCTTC.